The 10 T cell receptor beta chains below were found in one sample sequenced in a study of blood T cell repertoires in COVID-19. The data were produced by immunoSEQ multiplex PCR, yet TCRdb's version contains in-frame clones alone and is incomplete. The table shows about 200,000 clones, with approximately 84% occurring only once. Sequences were obtained from PBMCs or T cells enriched from blood (not recorded which). These receptors originate from a man aged 35 to 55 who had recovered from COVID-19.

This rearrangement joins TRBV5-6 to TRBJ2-5; 7 positions match TRBD1. This CDR3 has 13 residues. Germline V gene lookup returns CDR1 SGHDT and CDR2 YYEEEE. V dropped 0 bases and J dropped 9; count of bases not matched to a gene: 5. CDR3 sequence reads: CASSLGDREPQYF. The CDR3 DNA reads TGTGCCAGCAGCTTGGGTGACAGGGAGCCCCAGTACTTC.

The chain links TRBV18 to TRBJ2-7; 9 positions match TRBD1. This CDR3 region has 15 residues. Germline CDR1 KGHSH, CDR2 LQKENI. The trim removed 4 bases at V and 7 bases at J, leaving 11 bases unmatched. In DNA, the CDR3 is TGTGCCAGCTCACTCGGGACAGGGCGGCTTGGTGAGCAGTACTTC. This codes for CASSLGTGRLGEQYF. Full variable domain (remainder filled in from reference TRBV18 and TRBJ2-7): NAGVMQNPRHLVRRRGQEARLRCSPMKGHSHVYWYRQLPEEGLKFMVYLQKENIIDESGMPKERFSAEFPKEGPSILRIQQVVRGDSAAYFCASSLGTGRLGEQYFGPGTRLTVT.

The chain couples TRBV5-4 to TRBJ2-2; 7 nucleotides align to TRBD2. The germline CDR1 and CDR2 sequences are SGHNT and YYREEE (reference sequence). J was trimmed by 3 bases and V by 7 bases; bases with no gene match: 9. The CDR3 length is 15 residues. The CDR3: CASCVAGEYTGELFF. CDR3 bases: TGTGCCAGCTGTGTGGCGGGAGAGTACACCGGGGAGCTGTTTTTT.

The chain uses TRBV10-1 and TRBJ2-2; D is possibly TRBD2 (6 bases). Germline CDR1 and CDR2: WNHNN and SYGVQD (reference sequence). Trimming shortened V by 8 bases and J by 7 bases, and 17 bases separated the two germline ends. CDR3 length: 14 residues. CDR3 nucleotides: TGCGCCAGCGTGGGGCGGGAAGGACGCGGGGAGCTGTTTTTT. This encodes CASVGREGRGELFF.

This clone occurred once. The CDR3 DNA reads TGCGCCAGCAGCGCCGGCGACAAGTTTTCACCCCTCCACTTT. Residues: CASSAGDKFSPLHF. J is TRBJ1-6 and V is TRBV5-1; D not certain. The CDR3 runs 14 residues. Germline CDR1 and CDR2: SGHRS and YFSETQ. V lost 4 bases, J lost 9 bases, and 14 bases lay in between.

This chain connects TRBV7-2 to TRBJ2-3; D perhaps matches TRBD2 (6 bases). Germline assignment: CDR1 SGHTA and CDR2 FQGNSA. The CDR3 runs 13 residues. CDR3 protein: CSDSGGITDTQYF. The CDR3 coding sequence is TGTTCTGATAGTGGGGGGATCACAGATACGCAGTATTTT.

The chain recombines TRBV28 with TRBJ2-7, with 9 bases identical to TRBD1. V was clipped by 2 bases and J by 6 bases; unmatched bases: 8. The CDR3 is 15 amino acids. The germline gives CDR1 MDHEN, CDR2 SYDVKM. The CDR3 loop reads CASSLNRGRSGEQYF. CDR3 DNA: TGTGCCAGCAGTTTAAACAGGGGGCGTTCGGGCGAGCAGTACTTC.

This chain links TRBV3-1 (or the pseudogene TRBV3-2) with TRBJ2-3; TRBD2 matches 7 bases. CDR3 length: 14 residues. Germline trimming cut 7 bases from V and 4 bases from J; bases unmatched to any gene: 8. CDR1 is LGHDT and CDR2 is YNNKEL in the germline V gene (reference sequence). In DNA, the CDR3 is TGTGCCAGCACCGCGAGCGGGGCCCCAGATACGCAGTATTTT. Translating gives CASTASGAPDTQYF.

The chain combines TRBV3-1 (or the pseudogene TRBV3-2) with TRBJ1-1; 12 bases match TRBD1. The germline V gene encodes CDR1 LGHDT and CDR2 YNNKEL (reference sequence). V trimming: 1 base; J trimming: 11 bases; junction bases outside the gene matches: 5. The CDR3 totals 14 residues. CDR3 residues: CASSQAGQGAQAFF. The CDR3 nucleotides are TGTGCCAGCAGCCAAGCGGGACAGGGGGCCCAGGCTTTCTTT.

The gene calls are TRBV3-1 (or the pseudogene TRBV3-2) and TRBJ1-2, with a possible D match to TRBD1 (6 bases). The CDR3 consists of 12 residues. CDR1 LGHDT and CDR2 YNNKEL come from the germline V gene (reference sequence). Trimming left V 2 bases short and J 7 bases short, with 8 bases between. As DNA, the CDR3 is TGTGCCAGCAGCCAACTAGGGGGTGGCTACACCTTC. Translation gives CASSQLGGGYTF.